These T cell receptor beta chains were read from a single sample in a study of OX40 agonist ivuxolimab in advanced cancers. Clones were sequenced by immunoSEQ multiplex PCR, and TCRdb holds only the in-frame ones, with some missing. There are 50,000 to 65,000 clones in the sample; around 84% occur only once, and about 5% lies in the top ten. The sample here was CD4+ or CD8+ T cells sorted from blood, taken in a trial of the OX40 agonist ivuxolimab. The source of these receptors is an adult with an advanced solid tumor such as melanoma, head and neck, liver or kidney cancer. Each CDR3 is given with its conserved first and last residue. The D gene is left open where the match is weak. Size is omitted from some rows. Given values are once, few, many or a class for expanded clones.

>TRBV10-3|TRBJ1-4|TRBD1|-
CAISESISTGVEKLFF
TGTGCCATCAGTGAGTCTATAAGTACAGGGGTTGAAAAACTGTTTTTT
>TRBV4-2|TRBJ1-6|TRBD1|once
CASSQPGQGYNSPLHF
TGTGCCAGCAGCCAACCGGGACAGGGGTATAATTCACCCCTCCACTTT
>TRBV18|TRBJ1-4|-|once
CASSPRGDEKLFF
TGTGCCAGCTCACCACGGGGTGATGAAAAACTGTTTTTT
>TRBV19|TRBJ1-2|TRBD1|-
CASRGTGFGNGYTF
TGTGCCAGTAGAGGGACAGGGTTTGGAAATGGCTACACCTTC
>TRBV6-5|TRBJ1-5|TRBD1|-
CASSPWTGDQPQHF
TGTGCCAGCAGTCCCTGGACAGGCGATCAGCCCCAGCATTTT
>TRBV5-1|TRBJ1-1|-|once
CASSSGGADTEAFF
TGCGCCAGCAGCTCCGGGGGCGCGGACACTGAAGCTTTCTTT
>TRBV7-7|TRBJ2-7|-|-
CASSLESDDEQYF
TGTGCCAGCAGCTTAGAATCGGATGACGAGCAGTACTTC
>TRBV18|TRBJ1-4|-|-
CASSPRQAEKLFF
TGTGCCAGCTCACCACGACAAGCTGAAAAACTGTTTTTT
>TRBV6-6|TRBJ1-1|TRBD1|-
CASSPQGGATEAFF
TGTGCCAGCAGTCCCCAGGGGGGGGCCACTGAAGCTTTCTTT
>TRBV30|TRBJ1-5|-|-
CAWSGAGGHQPQHF
TGTGCCTGGAGTGGCGCCGGGGGGCATCAGCCCCAGCATTTT
>TRBV6-1|TRBJ2-5|-|-
CASSELETQYF
TGTGCCAGCAGTGAATTGGAGACCCAGTACTTC
>TRBV6-5|TRBJ2-7|-|-
CASSYRTEPTYEQYF
TGTGCCAGCAGTTACAGAACCGAACCCACTTACGAGCAGTACTTC
>TRBV19|TRBJ1-5|-|-
CASSIRDPVNQPQHF
TGTGCCAGTAGTATAAGGGATCCGGTGAATCAGCCCCAGCATTTT
>TRBV5-5|TRBJ1-4|TRBD1|-
CASSLEGTGEEKLFF
TGTGCCAGCAGCTTGGAGGGGACAGGGGAAGAAAAACTGTTTTTT
>TRBV19|TRBJ1-5|-|-
CASSIGIQPQHF
TGTGCCAGTAGTATAGGTATTCAGCCCCAGCATTTT
>TRBV11-1|TRBJ2-7|-|-
CASSPLTRSYEQYF
TGTGCCAGCAGCCCCTTAACACGCTCCTACGAGCAGTACTTC
>TRBV2|TRBJ2-5|-|once
CASSVEKGTQYF
TGTGCCAGCAGTGTCGAAAAGGGGACCCAGTACTTC
>TRBV5-6|TRBJ2-3|-|-
CASSHPATDTQYF
TGTGCCAGCAGCCACCCAGCCACAGATACGCAGTATTTT
>TRBV29-1|TRBJ1-4|-|-
CSVGDPRGEKLFF
TGCAGCGTTGGTGACCCGCGAGGTGAAAAACTGTTTTTT
>TRBV30|TRBJ1-5|-|few
CAWSGGTTDQPQHF
TGTGCCTGGAGTGGTGGGACAACGGATCAGCCCCAGCATTTT
>TRBV10-3|TRBJ1-6|-|-
CAISRDTTNSPLHF
TGTGCCATCAGTCGGGACACTACAAATTCACCCCTCCACTTT
>TRBV5-8|TRBJ1-1|-|-
CASSLHRGVAFF
TGTGCCAGCAGCTTACACCGGGGAGTGGCTTTCTTT
>TRBV2|TRBJ2-5|-|-
CASNPSQTQYF
TGTGCCAGCAATCCGTCACAGACCCAGTACTTC
>TRBV5-1|TRBJ1-4|-|-
CASSLSREVGEKLFF
TGCGCCAGCAGCTTGAGCAGGGAGGTTGGTGAAAAACTGTTTTTT
>TRBV25-1|TRBJ2-5|TRBD1|-
CASTQTGGASETQYF
TGTGCCAGCACTCAGACAGGGGGCGCGTCGGAGACCCAGTACTTC
>TRBV7-2|TRBJ1-5|-|-
CASSFVTAYSNQPQHF
TGTGCCAGCAGCTTCGTGACCGCATATAGCAATCAGCCCCAGCATTTT
>TRBV12-5|TRBJ2-1|-|-
CASGFVGGPKQFF
TGTGCTAGTGGTTTTGTGGGGGGGCCAAAGCAGTTCTTC
>TRBV12-5|TRBJ2-1|-|once
CASGLVFGNEQFF
TGTGCTAGTGGTTTAGTTTTTGGTAATGAGCAGTTCTTC
>TRBV30|TRBJ1-4|-|-
CAWSVGGGEKLFF
TGTGCCTGGAGTGTCGGAGGGGGTGAAAAACTGTTTTTT
>TRBV6-4|TRBJ2-1|TRBD2|-
CASSSSGGANEQFF
TGTGCCAGCAGCTCTAGCGGGGGGGCCAATGAGCAGTTCTTC
>TRBV7-8|TRBJ2-5|-|-
CASSLDNFQGTQYF
TGTGCCAGCAGCTTAGATAACTTCCAGGGGACCCAGTACTTC
>TRBV7-9|TRBJ2-7|TRBD1|once
CADQQGSQQYF
TGTGCCGACCAACAGGGGTCTCAGCAGTACTTC
>TRBV27|TRBJ2-1|-|-
CASSLTSAGSNEQFF
TGTGCCAGCAGTCTTACCTCGGCAGGGTCCAATGAGCAGTTCTTC
>TRBV10-2|TRBJ2-7|-|-
CASGEGEEQYF
TGCGCCAGCGGGGAGGGGGAAGAGCAGTACTTC
>TRBV27|TRBJ2-1|TRBD2|-
CASSKGLAGGFYNEQFF
TGTGCCAGCAGTAAGGGACTAGCGGGAGGGTTCTACAATGAGCAGTTCTTC
>TRBV6-6|TRBJ2-7|-|-
CASSAPDSSYEQYF
TGTGCCAGCAGTGCTCCGGACAGCTCCTACGAGCAGTACTTC
>TRBV10-1|TRBJ2-5|-|-
CASSAGQETQYF
TGCGCCAGCAGTGCAGGACAAGAGACCCAGTACTTC
>TRBV9|TRBJ2-2|-|-
CASSVGGNTGELFF
TGTGCCAGCAGCGTAGGGGGGAACACCGGGGAGCTGTTTTTT
>TRBV11-3|TRBJ2-1|-|-
CASSSKSGNEQFF
TGTGCCAGCAGCTCTAAAAGCGGGAATGAGCAGTTCTTC